The 32 T cell receptor beta chains below all came from one sample that was sequenced in a study of CD8+ T cells in alopecia areata. Specified treatment: oral pan-JAK inhibitor, 5-10 mg twice daily. Once RNA had been extracted, it was reverse transcribed into cDNA to act as the sequencing template. Assay: immunoSEQ multiplex PCR; the TCRdb copy retains only in-frame clones and omits some. The sample carries about 200,000 clones, roughly 60% recorded once. Material: CD4+ T cells sorted from blood, obtained at week 24, from a patient treated with tofacitinib. The receptors were sampled from a human donor with alopecia areata.

The table lists this clone with a few counts. For the CDR3, the DNA is TGTGCCAGCAGGTGGGACACCGATAATTCACCCCTCCACTTT. Its translation is CASRWDTDNSPLHF. The gene calls are TRBV2 and TRBJ1-6; D is possibly TRBD1 (6 bases). Germline CDR1 and CDR2: SNHLY and FYNNEI. Deletions cut 6 bases from V and 5 bases from J, with 11 bases between. The CDR3 length is 14 residues.

This sequence joins TRBV15 and TRBJ1-1; the D gene is possibly TRBD1 (5 bases). Trimming took 4 bases from V and 2 from J, leaving 8 bases between them. Germline V gene sequence: CDR1 LNHNV, CDR2 YYDKDF (reference sequence). The length of the CDR3 is 13 residues. The CDR3 DNA sequence: TGTGCCACCAGCACCGGGGGAAACACTGAAGCTTTCTTT. This encodes CATSTGGNTEAFF.

The chain carries TRBV15 and TRBJ2-5, with D possibly TRBD1 on 6 matching bases. The closer fit of TRBJ2-7 to the DNA end suggests the J call may be wrong. Germline CDR1 is LNHNV and CDR2 is YYDKDF (reference sequence). The CDR3 consists of 15 residues. The CDR3 spells CATSRGTDVSYEQYF. CDR3 nucleotide sequence: TGTGCCACCAGCAGAGGGACAGATGTCTCCTACGAGCAGTACTTC.

This clone was recorded a few times. The J gene is TRBJ2-1, the V gene TRBV5-1; D gene unclear. V was shortened by 4 bases and J by 4 bases, with 9 bases between the two germline ends. Germline values: CDR1 SGHRS, CDR2 YFSETQ. CDR3 length: 13 residues. The CDR3 sequence: CASSIYSYNEQFF. The CDR3 DNA sequence: TGCGCCAGCAGCATCTACTCGTACAATGAGCAGTTCTTC.

This clone was seen only a few times. The V gene is TRBV9, the J gene TRBJ1-4, with TRBD1 as a possible D gene (5 bases). This CDR3 region has 14 residues. Trimming removed 4 bases from V and 5 bases from J, with 12 bases in between. The germline V gene has CDR1 SGDLS and CDR2 YYNGEE. CDR3 sequence: CASSRGNGNEKLFF. CDR3 sequence (DNA): TGTGCCAGCAGCCGGGGGAATGGAAATGAAAAACTGTTTTTT.

The chain recombines TRBV15 with TRBJ2-4; 7 nucleotides match TRBD1. The CDR3 is 14 residues long. The trim removed 4 bases at V and 2 bases at J, leaving 2 bases unmatched. Looked up from germline, CDR1 is LNHNV and CDR2 is YYDKDF (reference sequence). This CDR3 reads CATSTQGTKNIQYF. CDR3 nucleotides: TGTGCCACCAGCACACAGGGGACCAAAAACATTCAGTACTTC.

V usage is TRBV29-1 and J usage is TRBJ1-2, with 7 bases matching TRBD1. Trimming at V came to 8 bases and at J to 2 bases, leaving 8 bases not matched to a gene. There are 13 residues in the CDR3. Germline V gene data show CDR1 as SQVTM and CDR2 as ANQGSEA. The CDR3 protein is CSIMKTGNYGYTF. Here the CDR3 DNA reads TGCAGCATCATGAAGACAGGGAACTATGGCTACACCTTC.

The rearrangement joins TRBV2 to TRBJ2-7; possible D gene TRBD1, 5 bases. Germline CDR1 SNHLY, CDR2 FYNNEI. V shed 6 bases and J shed 0 bases, with 15 bases lying between them. The CDR3 consists of 15 residues. The CDR3 region is CASRNRTLGSYEQYF. CDR3 in DNA: TGTGCCAGCAGAAACCGGACACTCGGCTCCTACGAGCAGTACTTC.

This sequence joins TRBV18 and TRBJ2-3; D gene ambiguous. V lost 2 bases and J lost 4, with 4 bases in between. Germline lookup yields CDR1 KGHSH and CDR2 LQKENI. This CDR3 spans 12 amino acids. DNA of the CDR3: TGTGCCAGCTCACCATATGCAGATACGCAGTATTTT. Its translation is CASSPYADTQYF.

This clone occurred a few times. The chain combines TRBV5-4 with TRBJ2-7; 8 nucleotides align to TRBD2. The CDR3 is 15 amino acids. CDR1 is SGHNT, CDR2 YYREEE, per germline (reference sequence). The ends lost 3 bases at V and 2 bases at J; junction bases unmatched: 7. CDR3 DNA sequence: TGTGCCAGCAGCTCCGGGACTAGGGCCACCTACGAGCAGTACTTC. This encodes CASSSGTRATYEQYF.

The V gene is TRBV30, the J gene TRBJ1-2; a weak D match, TRBD1 (6 bases). The CDR3 has 14 residues. The germline V gene encodes CDR1 GTSNPN and CDR2 SVGIG (reference sequence). Trimming stripped 3 bases from V and 4 bases from J, with 15 bases between. For the CDR3, the DNA is TGTGCCTGGAGACAGACAGGCTCATTCTATGGCTACACCTTC. Protein: CAWRQTGSFYGYTF.

The chain is built from TRBV12-5 and TRBJ2-2; D call uncertain. Between the trimmed V and J ends, which lost 2 bases and 4 bases, there was a span of 5 bases. Per germline, CDR1 LGHNT and CDR2 FRNRAP. The length of the CDR3 is 13 residues. The CDR3 region has the DNA TGTGCTAGTGGTTTGTTGGTCACCGGGGAGCTGTTTTTT. It codes for CASGLLVTGELFF.

This clone was seen only a few times. V and J are TRBV25-1 and TRBJ2-6; 8 nucleotides match TRBD1. J was trimmed by 11 bases and V by 6 bases; bases with no gene match: 15. The germline CDR1 and CDR2 sequences are MGHDK and SYGVNS. CDR3 length: 16 amino acids. The CDR3, as DNA: TGTGCCAGCAGCACCCGAAAGAGGACAGGGAGAGACGTCCTGACTTTC. Amino acid sequence: CASSTRKRTGRDVLTF.

To note about this clone: Additional DNA sequences in this sample encode the identical CDR3. The chain employs TRBV5-1 and TRBJ2-7; unclear D gene. From germline, CDR1 is SGHRS and CDR2 YFSETQ. Trimming cost V 0 bases and J 1 base, with 5 bases left between them. This CDR3 has 13 amino acids. CDR3 DNA sequence: TGCGCCAGCAGCTTGGCCCGGTCCTACGAGCAGTACTTC. Protein sequence: CASSLARSYEQYF.

The V call is TRBV29-1, the J call TRBJ1-5; a possible D gene is TRBD1 (6 bases). Trimming shortened V by 5 bases and J by 7 bases, and 12 bases separated the two germline ends. CDR1 and CDR2 (germline): SQVTM, ANQGSEA. The CDR3 contains 12 residues. The CDR3 spells CSVRTGQQPQHF. DNA of the CDR3: TGCAGCGTTAGAACAGGGCAGCAGCCCCAGCATTTT.

The chain combines TRBV30 with TRBJ1-5; no definite D call. Germline values: CDR1 GTSNPN, CDR2 SVGIG (reference sequence). The V and J ends lost 0 bases and 2 bases respectively, with 14 bases between them. This CDR3 has 16 amino acids. The CDR3 region has the DNA TGTGCCTGGAGTGTCAGCAGAAGGAAAGGCAATCAGCCCCAGCATTTT. Translation gives CAWSVSRRKGNQPQHF.

This chain uses TRBV5-6 with TRBJ1-2; no firm D call. The CDR3 sequence is 11 residues long. CDR1 SGHDT and CDR2 YYEEEE come from the germline V gene. Trimming took off 0 bases at V and 6 bases at J, with 3 bases between the two ends. The CDR3 is CASSLVDGYTF. CDR3 in DNA: TGTGCCAGCAGCTTGGTGGATGGCTACACCTTC.

The genes are TRBV11-2 and TRBJ1-1; D call uncertain. The CDR3 has 15 amino acids. V shed 8 bases and J shed 8 bases, with 24 bases lying between them. Germline values: CDR1 SGHAT, CDR2 FQNNGV. The CDR3 DNA reads as TGTGCCAGCGCTTTTCGGCCCGGACTGGTCCTCGAAGCTTTCTTT. Translation gives CASAFRPGLVLEAFF.

This chain uses TRBV7-2 with TRBJ2-5, with D perhaps matching TRBD2 (6 bases). Germline V lookup: CDR1 SGHTA, CDR2 FQGNSA. V was trimmed by 1 base and J by 2 bases, leaving 8 bases between them. CDR3 length equals 14 residues. The DNA of the CDR3 is TGTGCCAGCAGCTTAGTCCGGGGGCAAGAGACCCAGTACTTC. Encoded protein: CASSLVRGQETQYF.

The chain recombines TRBV30 with TRBJ2-7; D is possibly TRBD1 (6 bases). Per germline, CDR1 GTSNPN and CDR2 SVGIG (reference sequence). The CDR3 extends over 13 amino acids. Trimming stripped 5 bases from V and 5 bases from J, with 16 bases between. The CDR3 is CAWERQALDEQYF. The CDR3 nucleotides are TGTGCCTGGGAAAGACAGGCTCTGGACGAGCAGTACTTC.

This clone was detected only a few times. The rearrangement links TRBV5-6 to TRBJ2-3, with D uncertain. Germline CDR1 reads SGHDT; CDR2 reads YYEEEE. The CDR3 loop spans 11 amino acids. Trimming pared 0 bases from V and 6 bases from J, leaving 2 bases between. The CDR3 DNA reads TGTGCCAGCAGCTTGGACGATACGCAGTATTTT. It specifies CASSLDDTQYF. The entire variable domain, with the rest obtained from reference TRBV5-6 and TRBJ2-3, is as follows: DAGVTQSPTHLIKTRGQQVTLRCSPKSGHDTVSWYQQALGQGPQFIFQYYEEEERQRGNFPDRFSGHQFPNYSSELNVNALLLGDSALYLCASSLDDTQYFGPGTRLTVL.

This chain joins TRBV29-1 and TRBJ2-5; 9 nucleotides match TRBD2. Germline lookup yields CDR1 SQVTM and CDR2 ANQGSEA. Germline trimming cut 2 bases from V and 5 bases from J; bases unmatched to any gene: 9. This CDR3 region has 15 residues. CDR3 loop: CSVEFSGGSAETQYF. Written as DNA, the CDR3 is TGCAGCGTTGAATTTAGCGGGGGCTCCGCGGAGACCCAGTACTTC.

This clone was detected only once. CDR3 DNA sequence: TGTGCCAGCAGCGTCACAGGGAACGATTCACCCCTCCACTTT. It codes for CASSVTGNDSPLHF. The V call is TRBV7-9, the J call TRBJ1-6; D might be TRBD1 (6 bases). The CDR3 totals 14 residues. V lost 5 bases and J lost 8, with 13 bases in between. Per the germline V gene, CDR1 is SEHNR and CDR2 is FQNEAQ (reference sequence).

Comment on this clone: Other DNA sequences of this sample code for an identical CDR3. J is TRBJ2-3 and V is TRBV9; TRBD2 might be the D (6 bases). Trimming cost V 0 bases and J 4 bases, with 9 bases left between them. This CDR3 region has 14 residues. Germline V CDR1 and CDR2: SGDLS, YYNGEE. CDR3 protein: CASSVGLGSDTQYF. The CDR3 bases are TGTGCCAGCAGCGTAGGACTAGGATCAGATACGCAGTATTTT.

This chain joins TRBV4-3 and TRBJ1-3; possible D gene TRBD1, 5 bases. Germline CDR1 is LGHNA and CDR2 is YSLEER. V lost 1 base to trimming and J lost 4 bases, with 20 bases between them. The CDR3 extends over 18 amino acids. The CDR3 DNA is TGCGCCAGCAGCCAAGTGTCGGCAGGGACCCTGGGGGGAAACACCATATATTTT. Translating gives CASSQVSAGTLGGNTIYF.

V usage is TRBV7-2 and J usage is TRBJ1-3; perhaps TRBD1 as D (5 bases). The CDR3 has 16 amino acids. V dropped 1 base and J dropped 0 bases, with 10 bases sitting between them. CDR1 and CDR2 (germline): SGHTA, FQGNSA. The CDR3 loop reads CASSLGGGVSGNTIYF. The CDR3 DNA reads TGTGCCAGCAGCTTAGGGGGAGGGGTCTCTGGAAACACCATATATTTT.

The V call is TRBV5-6, the J call TRBJ2-7, with D possibly TRBD1 on 6 matching bases. Germline-derived CDR1 and CDR2 are SGHDT and YYEEEE. The CDR3 loop spans 13 amino acids. Trimming cost V 1 base and J 8 bases, with 13 bases left between them. The CDR3 here is CASSLKAQGKQYF. CDR3 DNA sequence: TGTGCCAGCAGCTTGAAAGCCCAGGGGAAGCAGTACTTC.

The chain combines TRBV27 with TRBJ1-6; a weak D match, TRBD1 (5 bases). Trimming removed 3 bases from V and 5 bases from J, with 11 bases in between. Germline V gene data show CDR1 as MNHEY and CDR2 as SMNVEV (reference sequence). The length of the CDR3 is 15 residues. CDR3 nucleotides: TGTGCCAGCAGTTTGGGGACTGCGAATAATTCACCCCTCCACTTT. Protein sequence: CASSLGTANNSPLHF.

The rearrangement links TRBV5-1 to TRBJ2-1; 13 bases agree with TRBD2. The CDR3 has 15 amino acids. V was pared by 4 bases and J by 5 bases, with 3 bases of the junction left unmatched. Germline V gene data show CDR1 as SGHRS and CDR2 as YFSETQ. CDR3 protein: CASSAGLAGNNEQFF. The CDR3 DNA follows: TGCGCCAGCAGCGCGGGACTAGCGGGGAACAATGAGCAGTTCTTC.

The gene calls are TRBV4-3 and TRBJ1-2, with TRBD1 matching 10 bases. The ends lost 0 bases at V and 3 bases at J; junction bases unmatched: 7. CDR1 LGHNA and CDR2 YSLEER come from the germline V gene. The CDR3 is 17 amino acids. The CDR3 region has the DNA TGCGCCAGCAGCCAAGAGCCCAAGACAGGGGGCGACTATGGCTACACCTTC. This encodes CASSQEPKTGGDYGYTF.

The rearrangement uses TRBV2 and TRBJ2-2; TRBD2 agrees at 7 bases. V dropped 5 bases and J dropped 6; count of bases not matched to a gene: 0. The CDR3 consists of 12 residues. Germline lookup yields CDR1 SNHLY and CDR2 FYNNEI. Here the CDR3 reads CASSRGAGELFF. In DNA form, the CDR3 reads TGTGCCAGCAGTCGGGGGGCCGGGGAGCTGTTTTTT.

This chain links TRBV20-1 with TRBJ1-2; D ambiguous. The germline gives CDR1 DFQATT, CDR2 SNEGSKA (reference sequence). The V gene lost 0 bases and the J gene lost 8 bases, with 7 bases spanning the gap. The CDR3 has 11 residues. In DNA form, the CDR3 reads TGCAGTGCTAGAGAGGGGAGCGGCTACACCTTC. Amino acids: CSAREGSGYTF.